This T cell receptor beta chain emerged from a study of blood T cell repertoires in COVID-19. Study context: The origin of the acute and convalescent COVID-19 samples was the United States, Italy and Spain.

The recovered donors of Cohort 3 showed two negative PCRs, clearance, or symptom resolution. CDR1 is SGHNT, CDR2 YYREEE, per germline (reference sequence). The CDR3 is made up of 14 amino acids. V dropped 1 base and J dropped 8 bases, with 12 bases sitting between them. Methods used by the authors: Researchers report that nucleated cell counts were estimated from reference gene primer amplification. Assay: immunoSEQ multiplex PCR; the TCRdb copy retains only in-frame clones and omits some. D and trimming come from the DNA, and the V and J calls and clone size come from that table. The table has about 400,000 clones, over 85% seen once.

Sample: PBMCs or T cells enriched from blood (not recorded which). The sequence came from a woman in her twenties or thirties who had recovered from COVID-19. V gene TRBV5-4 combines with J gene TRBJ1-4, with a weak D call TRBD1 (5 bases). The CDR3 DNA follows: TGTGCCAGCAGCTTGTGGGGGGTAGGGGAAAAACTGTTTTTT. This gives the protein CASSLWGVGEKLFF.